This TCR beta chain was sequenced in a study of blood T cells in healthy people across ages. A second roughly 6 to 12 cycle PCR used barcoded and J-beta primers. TCRdb re-derived calls from the 5' RACE reads in MiXCR, one entry per CDR3 protein. The profile shows 600,000 or so distinct CDR3 sequences, 40% to 50% of them singletons. With 6 bases removed from V and 5 bases from J, the gap between germline ends came to 14 bases. Germline V CDR1 and CDR2: MDHEN, SYDVKM. The length of the CDR3 is 14 residues. In this sample, this clonotype turned up a few times. Sample: blood. The clonotype comes from an elderly man in good health. V is TRBV28 and J is TRBJ2-1; possible D gene TRBD2, 6 bases. As DNA, the CDR3 is TGTGCCAGCAGCAGACTAGGGGTCGACAATGAGCAGTTCTTC. It specifies CASSRLGVDNEQFF.